This T cell receptor beta chain was profiled in a study of blood T cell repertoires in COVID-19. About the research overall: T cells, B-cell-depleted T cells, or PBMCs supplied cDNA or gDNA.

The CDR3 has 14 residues. CDR1 and CDR2 from the germline V gene are SGHRS and YFSETQ. V dropped 7 bases and J dropped 1; count of bases not matched to a gene: 7. In the study's own analysis: Nucleated cell number was recorded as an estimate derived from reference gene primer amplification. The protocol was immunoSEQ multiplex PCR, while the TCRdb copy is restricted to in-frame clones and leaves out a portion. That table furnishes V, J and clone size, whereas the DNA furnished D and trimming. The sample lists 350,000 to 450,000 clones; roughly 84% were seen once. The rearrangement joins TRBV5-1 to TRBJ1-1; TRBD1 matches 7 bases. The receptor was isolated from a woman aged 18-30 years who had been exposed to COVID-19. Sequencing used PBMCs or T cells enriched from blood (not recorded which). The CDR3 coding sequence is TGCGCCAGCGCCGAGGGGGCCGGGAACACTGAAGCTTTCTTT. Translation: CASAEGAGNTEAFF.